This T cell receptor (beta chain) came from a study of OX40 agonist ivuxolimab in advanced cancers. Autoimmune disease history or systemic immunosuppression disqualified patients. Germline V lookup: CDR1 MNHEY, CDR2 SVGAGI. The CDR3 contains 12 residues. Trimming removed 6 bases at V and 5 bases at J, with 11 bases between. The table came from immunoSEQ multiplex PCR; TCRdb's copy has only in-frame clones and leaves some out. The table has around 81,000 clones, approximately 88% seen once. V and J are TRBV6-5 and TRBJ2-7; TRBD2 is a possible D gene (6 bases). Sequenced material: CD4+ or CD8+ T cells sorted from blood, taken in a trial of the OX40 agonist ivuxolimab. This clonotype was sampled from an adult with an advanced solid tumor such as melanoma, head and neck, liver or kidney cancer. The DNA of the CDR3 is TGTGCCAGCAGCCAGACTAGTCACGAGCAGTACTTC. Protein product: CASSQTSHEQYF.